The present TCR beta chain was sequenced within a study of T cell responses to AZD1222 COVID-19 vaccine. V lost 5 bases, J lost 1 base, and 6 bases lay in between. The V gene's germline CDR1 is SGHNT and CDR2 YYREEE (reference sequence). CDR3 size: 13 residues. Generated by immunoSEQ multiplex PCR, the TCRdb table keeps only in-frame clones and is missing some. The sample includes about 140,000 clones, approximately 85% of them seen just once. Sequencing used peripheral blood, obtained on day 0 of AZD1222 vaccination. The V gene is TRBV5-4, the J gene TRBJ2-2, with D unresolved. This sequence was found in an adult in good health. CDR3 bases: TGTGCCAGCAGGACACAGAACACCGGGGAGCTGTTTTTT. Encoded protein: CASRTQNTGELFF.